Reported below is one TCR beta chain. Its antigen is unknown. The V end lost 0 bases, the J end lost 6 bases, and 14 bases lay between the germline ends. CDR1 and CDR2 (germline): SNHLY, FYNNEI. CDR3 length equals 15 residues. It was 5'RACE with constant-segment primers that produced the TCR alpha and TCR beta cDNA libraries, which carried sample barcodes and UMIs. TCRdb analysed the 5' RACE reads with MiXCR anew, one entry per CDR3 protein. The repertoire has some 350,000 distinct CDR3 sequences, approximately 16% of them found once; the top ten carry 20% to 25%. This record belongs to a study of T-cell memory formation after mild COVID-19. Background on the study: Largely, the TCR clusters proved donor specific.

Regarding the study as a whole: Second-wave clones that peaked on day 37 lacked confirmed SARS-CoV-2 specificity. Some clones that responded turned up in pre-infection memory, which suggests that cross-reactive memory joined in.

The gene calls are TRBV2 and TRBJ2-5, with a tentative D call TRBD2 (6 bases). Sequencing used PBMCs or a T cell subset sorted from them (not recorded which). This clonotype was sampled from a man between 18 and 29 years old who had mild COVID-19 (a few samples of this study predate the infection). Cell type and time point are not known. The CDR3 sequence: CASSEAAGIKKTQYF. The CDR3 DNA is TGTGCCAGCAGTGAAGCGGCGGGAATAAAGAAGACCCAGTACTTC. Supplemented by reference TRBV2 and TRBJ2-5, the full variable domain reads EPEVTQTPSHQVTQMGQEVILRCVPISNHLYFYWYRQILGQKVEFLVSFYNNEISEKSEIFDDQFSVERPDGSNFTLKIRSTKLEDSAMYFCASSEAAGIKKTQYFGPGTRLLVL.